Listed below are T cell receptor beta chains from one sample, sequenced in a study of CXCR3-negative and CXCR3-positive naive CD8 T cells. TCRdb processed the 5' RACE reads again and assigns one entry to each CDR3 protein, with no DNA. This repertoire includes approximately 88,000 distinct CDR3 sequences. The sequenced material came from naive CXCR3- CD8+ T cells from blood. The receptors stem from a human donor in good health. Some clones in this sample may be carry-over from other donors' samples. The CDR3 runs from the conserved cysteine through the conserved F or W. A clone size is listed for some rows: how often the clone was seen (once, few, many), or a class if it is expanded.

j_gene | abundance | v_gene | CDR3aa
TRBJ2-7 | - | TRBV7-9 | CASSLTGAYEQYF
TRBJ2-7 | - | TRBV30 | CAWSLGTIGLYEQYF
TRBJ2-7 | - | TRBV11-3 | CARRSTGDDLPYEQYF
TRBJ2-7 | - | TRBV5-1 | CASSWARGQGPYEQYF
TRBJ2-7 | - | TRBV14 | CASSPGARPAEQYF
TRBJ2-1 | - | TRBV12-3/TRBV12-4 | CASSPTGASYNEQFF
TRBJ2-1 | - | TRBV6-5 | CASSYSVFLREGKNEQFF
TRBJ2-1 | - | TRBV27 | CASSFPGNNEQFF
TRBJ2-7 | - | TRBV20-1 | CSARDQRIRAYEQYF
TRBJ2-5 | - | TRBV18 | CASSLYGLAGDQETQYF
TRBJ2-5 | - | TRBV3-1 | CASSQEDPGTLYSETQYF
TRBJ2-1 | - | TRBV29-1 | CSGYGQDLSQFF
TRBJ2-6 | - | TRBV6-2/TRBV6-3 | CASSYSDSGANVLTF
TRBJ1-1 | - | TRBV7-8 | CASSPQPVNTEAFF
TRBJ2-2 | - | TRBV29-1 | CSAQDRLTGELFF
TRBJ2-5 | - | TRBV14 | CASRGRGQETQYF
TRBJ1-1 | - | TRBV15 | CATSTAGLTGDEAFF
TRBJ2-7 | - | TRBV18 | CASSSPGDYEQYF
TRBJ2-2 | - | TRBV7-3 | CASSLSGQINTGELFF
TRBJ1-1 | - | TRBV25-1 | CASSEWGNTEAFF
TRBJ1-4 | - | TRBV7-9 | CASSPHEKLFF
TRBJ1-2 | - | TRBV29-1 | CSVDLRGNSYGYTF
TRBJ1-1 | - | TRBV5-1 | CASSLEGVEAFF
TRBJ2-1 | - | TRBV7-9 | CASSFSPAGNTDEQFF
TRBJ2-5 | - | TRBV14 | CASSKPTSETYQETQYF
TRBJ2-1 | - | TRBV12-3/TRBV12-4 | CASSFGDPSYNEQFF
TRBJ2-7 | - | TRBV24-1 | CATSGLAGYEQYF
TRBJ2-7 | - | TRBV28 | CASSLQGTSAEQYF
TRBJ2-7 | - | TRBV5-5 | CASSDKYEQYF
TRBJ2-5 | - | TRBV7-9 | CASSSGSPQETQYF
TRBJ2-5 | - | TRBV12-3/TRBV12-4 | CASHQGSGETQYF
TRBJ2-7 | - | TRBV7-9 | CASSFFIGQANFSYEQYF
TRBJ2-7 | - | TRBV29-1 | CSVEARRGAIRSTYEQYF
TRBJ2-1 | - | TRBV7-2 | CASSLWGGYNEQFF
TRBJ2-5 | - | TRBV14 | CASSRGPQETQYF
TRBJ1-1 | - | TRBV4-2 | CASSQGRGSEAFF
TRBJ2-5 | - | TRBV28 | CASSLTDSEETQYF
TRBJ1-2 | - | TRBV12-3/TRBV12-4 | CASSGVGRLGGYTF
TRBJ2-7 | - | TRBV10-3 | CAIRGTDIYEQYF
TRBJ2-7 | - | TRBV27 | CASSPGVDQYYEQYF
TRBJ1-2 | - | TRBV7-9 | CASSSPRDRVGDGYTF
TRBJ2-1 | - | TRBV2 | CASSDYGYRSYNEQFF
TRBJ2-7 | - | TRBV4-3 | CASSQDHSGTASYEQYF
TRBJ2-7 | - | TRBV9 | CASSVEPDFSYEQYF
TRBJ1-1 | - | TRBV28 | CASSLLGDSTEAFF
TRBJ2-1 | - | TRBV28 | CASSLGQGGNEQFF
TRBJ2-1 | - | TRBV29-1 | CSVEEGNEQFF
TRBJ2-2 | - | TRBV19 | CASNPGSGRELFF
TRBJ2-5 | - | TRBV20-1 | CSARSERGAQETQYF
TRBJ2-7 | - | TRBV5-1 | CASTDISGGAGEQYF
TRBJ2-5 | - | TRBV29-1 | CSIEGLEETQYF
TRBJ2-3 | medium-sized | TRBV29-1 | CSVGDRGRTDTQYF
TRBJ2-5 | - | TRBV20-1 | CSARSAHGGGETQYF
TRBJ2-7 | - | TRBV10-3 | CAISESKSSYEQYF
TRBJ2-7 | - | TRBV6-2/TRBV6-3 | CASSYEAGVYEQYF
TRBJ2-1 | - | TRBV6-5 | CASTKLGPGEQFF
TRBJ2-7 | - | TRBV7-9 | CASSLKTSGSHEQYF